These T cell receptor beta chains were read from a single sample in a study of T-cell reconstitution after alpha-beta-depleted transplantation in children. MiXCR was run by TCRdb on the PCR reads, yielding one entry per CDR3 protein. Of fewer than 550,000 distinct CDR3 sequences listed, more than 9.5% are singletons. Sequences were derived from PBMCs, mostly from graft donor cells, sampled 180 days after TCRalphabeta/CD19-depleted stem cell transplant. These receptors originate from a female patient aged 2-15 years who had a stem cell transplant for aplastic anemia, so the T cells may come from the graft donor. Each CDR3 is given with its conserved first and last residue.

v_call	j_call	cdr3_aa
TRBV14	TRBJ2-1	CASSKETGGNEQFF
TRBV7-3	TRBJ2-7	CASSRDREGEQYF
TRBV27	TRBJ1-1	CASQLGADTEAFF
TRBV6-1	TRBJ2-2	CAVLLNSNTGELFF
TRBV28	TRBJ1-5	CASSLHRGPQPQHF
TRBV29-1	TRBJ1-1	CSVEPGQGITEAFF
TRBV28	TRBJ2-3	CASTRLLALSDTQYF
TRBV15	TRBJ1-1	CATSRLSGTADEAFF
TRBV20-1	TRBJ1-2	CSARDCLNYGYTF
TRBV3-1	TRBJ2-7	CASSQVSIRGLDEQYF
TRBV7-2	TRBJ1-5	CASSLGRTNQPQHF
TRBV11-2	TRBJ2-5	CASRLNGRASETQYF
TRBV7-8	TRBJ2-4	CASSPRRGGRNIQYF
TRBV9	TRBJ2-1	CASSLRSGTGQFF
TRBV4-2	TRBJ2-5	CASSQEGTGPLKTQYF
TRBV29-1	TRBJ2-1	CSVRGFSSNEQFF
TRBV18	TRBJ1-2	CASSPLPGQANYGYTF
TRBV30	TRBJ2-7	CAWSDFLDRAYEQYF
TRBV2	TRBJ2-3	CASSFWSSGRGSTDRQYF
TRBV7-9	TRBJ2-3	CASTSGDRLSTDTQYF
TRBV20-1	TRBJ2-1	CSARDRGLAADYNEQFF
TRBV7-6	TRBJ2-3	CASSLEGHHTDTQYF
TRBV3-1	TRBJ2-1	CASSPIVGREGEQFF
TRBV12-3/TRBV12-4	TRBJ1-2	CASSLEGGGKYGYTF
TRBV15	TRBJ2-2	CATSSLLGGRYTGELFF
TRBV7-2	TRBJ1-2	CASSLQGGANYGYTF
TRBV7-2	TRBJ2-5	CASSLDGAETQYF
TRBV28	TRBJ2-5	CASSLPRKAETQYF
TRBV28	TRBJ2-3	CASSSPSTDTQYF
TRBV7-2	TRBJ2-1	CASSSTGTRVRNEQFF
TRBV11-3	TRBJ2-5	CASSLMRGEETQYF
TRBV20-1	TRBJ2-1	CSASPSGSYNEQFF
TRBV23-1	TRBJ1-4	CASSPSTAARGEKLFF
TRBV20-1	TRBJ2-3	CSARTWTGGPTDTQYF
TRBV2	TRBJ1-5	CASRTDGQPQHF
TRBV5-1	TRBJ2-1	CASSGGLVPRKFTEQFF
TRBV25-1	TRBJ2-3	CASSEKFRREDTQYF
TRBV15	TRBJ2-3	CATSTWTGEPDTQYF
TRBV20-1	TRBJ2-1	CSASRLAGGPEQFF
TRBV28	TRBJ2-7	CASSLWTGPSYEQYF
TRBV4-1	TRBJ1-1	CASSQKRVMNTEAFF
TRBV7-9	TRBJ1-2	CASSLGRATGVNGYTF
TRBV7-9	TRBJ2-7	CASSLAGANEQYF
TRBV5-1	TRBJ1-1	CASSLGIQKNTEAFF